This TCR beta chain was retrieved from a study of blood T cell repertoires in COVID-19. Germline lookup yields CDR1 LNHDA and CDR2 SQIVND (reference sequence). The CDR3 covers 16 residues. Trimming removed 7 bases from V and 5 bases from J; junction bases left unmatched: 13. This clone has just one count. The repertoire was sequenced with immunoSEQ multiplex PCR; TCRdb's copy has only in-frame clones and lacks some. The sample contains about 31,000 clones, roughly 90% of which appear only once. The rearrangement uses TRBV19 and TRBJ2-2, with 7 bases that match TRBD2. Sequenced input: peripheral blood. This clonotype originated in a man between 60 and 75 years old with COVID-19, enrolled during active disease. DNA of the CDR3: TGTGCCAGTACGGCTCGGTCTGGGGGGGGGACCGGGGAGCTGTTTTTT. Protein: CASTARSGGGTGELFF.